Listed below are T cell receptor beta chains from one sample, sequenced in a study of blood T cell repertoires in COVID-19. Sequencing used immunoSEQ multiplex PCR; TCRdb keeps in-frame clones, though not all of them. This sample has roughly 100,000 clones, with around nine tenths found just once. Sequenced sample: peripheral blood. All receptors come from a man aged 50 or older with active or convalescent COVID-19. The CDR3 runs from the conserved cysteine through the conserved F or W. The D gene is left open where the match is weak. A clone size is listed for some rows: how often the clone was seen (once, few, many), or a class if it is expanded.

d_call: TRBD1
v_call: TRBV29-1
clone_size: once
cdr3_aa: CSTPGQGLTGELFF

d_call: TRBD1
v_call: TRBV5-8
clone_size: -
cdr3_aa: CASTQGQGVLEKLFF

d_call: -
v_call: TRBV7-9
clone_size: -
cdr3_aa: CASRLVGGNTEAFF

d_call: TRBD2
v_call: TRBV3-1/TRBV3-2
clone_size: -
cdr3_aa: CASSQVASGGLKQFF

d_call: TRBD2
v_call: TRBV28
clone_size: -
cdr3_aa: CASSTPRKAGALFF

d_call: TRBD1
v_call: TRBV2
clone_size: -
cdr3_aa: CASGTGYEKLFF

d_call: TRBD1
v_call: TRBV7-2
clone_size: -
cdr3_aa: CASSRTGNGEQYF

d_call: TRBD1
v_call: TRBV7-8
clone_size: -
cdr3_aa: CASSSRGDSHPTNEKLFF

d_call: TRBD1
v_call: TRBV27
clone_size: once
cdr3_aa: CASSRQGARRELFF

d_call: TRBD1
v_call: TRBV6-5
clone_size: few
cdr3_aa: CASIDRGLNTEAFF

d_call: -
v_call: TRBV11-2
clone_size: -
cdr3_aa: CASSPTGSDTQYF

d_call: -
v_call: TRBV12-3/TRBV12-4
clone_size: -
cdr3_aa: CASSGSQGPLHF

d_call: TRBD2
v_call: TRBV5-1
clone_size: -
cdr3_aa: CASSPLSGGPGEQYF

d_call: TRBD2
v_call: TRBV4-1
clone_size: once
cdr3_aa: CASSQLGGGTDTQYF

d_call: TRBD1
v_call: TRBV5-1
clone_size: -
cdr3_aa: CASGDRGQYQTNEKLFF

d_call: TRBD2
v_call: TRBV5-1
clone_size: -
cdr3_aa: CASSNPSGGFEQFF

d_call: TRBD1
v_call: TRBV28
clone_size: -
cdr3_aa: CASSSMGGQYSNQPQHF

d_call: -
v_call: TRBV13
clone_size: -
cdr3_aa: CASRANAGAATDTQYF

d_call: -
v_call: TRBV6-1
clone_size: -
cdr3_aa: CASSEEGGVNYEQYF

d_call: TRBD1
v_call: TRBV6-1
clone_size: -
cdr3_aa: CASSEVGGTGAQYF

d_call: -
v_call: TRBV5-5
clone_size: -
cdr3_aa: CASERDWGGNTIYF

d_call: TRBD1
v_call: TRBV5-1
clone_size: -
cdr3_aa: CASSLVSGGNYGYTF

d_call: TRBD2
v_call: TRBV5-5
clone_size: -
cdr3_aa: CASSQAGGQDTQYF

d_call: -
v_call: TRBV29-1
clone_size: -
cdr3_aa: CSVAVGPSTGELFF

d_call: TRBD2
v_call: TRBV9
clone_size: -
cdr3_aa: CASSVATSGGAAGELFF

d_call: TRBD1
v_call: TRBV7-9
clone_size: -
cdr3_aa: CASSAGTGEGQQETQYF

d_call: TRBD1
v_call: TRBV27
clone_size: -
cdr3_aa: CASSWDRTNSPLHF

d_call: -
v_call: TRBV11-2
clone_size: once
cdr3_aa: CASSPREYIYNEQFF

d_call: TRBD2
v_call: TRBV11-2
clone_size: -
cdr3_aa: CASSFGGQLAGFPYNEQFF

d_call: TRBD1
v_call: TRBV6-5
clone_size: -
cdr3_aa: CASSSGQEETQYF

d_call: TRBD2
v_call: TRBV7-2
clone_size: many
cdr3_aa: CASGRAGGLQDTQYF

d_call: TRBD2
v_call: TRBV9
clone_size: -
cdr3_aa: CASSPGRLAGGYTDTQYF

d_call: TRBD1
v_call: TRBV27
clone_size: -
cdr3_aa: CASSADRVAVGTEAFF

d_call: TRBD1
v_call: TRBV19
clone_size: -
cdr3_aa: CASSTGTEWNTEAFF

d_call: TRBD1
v_call: TRBV19
clone_size: -
cdr3_aa: CASMRGQGNEKLFF

d_call: TRBD1
v_call: TRBV11-2
clone_size: -
cdr3_aa: CASSGLRQGRNEKLFF

d_call: -
v_call: TRBV2
clone_size: -
cdr3_aa: CASSEMGGGTGELFF

d_call: -
v_call: TRBV29-1
clone_size: -
cdr3_aa: CSAQTDWNSPLHF

d_call: TRBD1
v_call: TRBV11-2
clone_size: -
cdr3_aa: CASSSGQGGNYGYTF

d_call: -
v_call: TRBV5-6
clone_size: -
cdr3_aa: CASSYGIPGTGELFF

d_call: TRBD1
v_call: TRBV24-1
clone_size: -
cdr3_aa: CATSDATGVRAQETQYF

d_call: -
v_call: TRBV9
clone_size: -
cdr3_aa: CASSARGESGNTIYF

d_call: -
v_call: TRBV11-3
clone_size: -
cdr3_aa: CASSSRGAPAGELFF

d_call: -
v_call: TRBV6-6
clone_size: -
cdr3_aa: CASSSSGRGGEETQYF

d_call: -
v_call: TRBV7-2
clone_size: -
cdr3_aa: CASSLGRNNQPQHF

d_call: -
v_call: TRBV2
clone_size: -
cdr3_aa: CASSDPGLNQPQHF

d_call: -
v_call: TRBV19
clone_size: -
cdr3_aa: CASSIVGGAQPQHF

d_call: -
v_call: TRBV3-1/TRBV3-2
clone_size: -
cdr3_aa: CASSQDGGGSRGELFF

d_call: TRBD1
v_call: TRBV6-5
clone_size: -
cdr3_aa: CASRWDSPNTGELFF

d_call: -
v_call: TRBV7-2
clone_size: -
cdr3_aa: CASSLEQANQPQHF

d_call: -
v_call: TRBV28
clone_size: -
cdr3_aa: CASSLQGSAYEQYF

d_call: TRBD1
v_call: TRBV7-2
clone_size: -
cdr3_aa: CASSSTGGEYQPQHF

d_call: -
v_call: TRBV7-8
clone_size: -
cdr3_aa: CASSQGQYGYTF

d_call: TRBD2
v_call: TRBV19
clone_size: -
cdr3_aa: CASSPGTSGGFITDTQYF

d_call: TRBD1
v_call: TRBV5-4
clone_size: -
cdr3_aa: CASIGGQGTFQETQYF

d_call: -
v_call: TRBV7-9
clone_size: -
cdr3_aa: CASSLVGDTIYF

d_call: -
v_call: TRBV13
clone_size: -
cdr3_aa: CASSVDRSSYEQYF